These T cell receptor beta chains were read from a single sample in a study of OX40 agonist ivuxolimab in advanced cancers. Generated by immunoSEQ multiplex PCR, the TCRdb table keeps only in-frame clones and is missing some. The profile shows tens of thousands of clones, about 86% of them singletons. The sequencing used CD4+ or CD8+ T cells sorted from blood, collected in a trial of the OX40 agonist ivuxolimab. The origin of the receptors is an adult with an advanced solid tumor such as melanoma, head and neck, liver or kidney cancer. Each CDR3 is given with its conserved first and last residue. A D gene is named only where the DNA matches it firmly. The size of a clone is reported for some rows only, either as once, few or many, or as a class for expanded clones.

TRBJ1-2 . TRBV4-1 . CASSQGYGYTF TGCGCCAGCAGCCAGGGCTATGGCTACACCTTC
TRBJ2-3 . TRBV9 . CASSVPQTASTDTQYF TGTGCCAGCAGCGTACCTCAGACAGCTAGCACAGATACGCAGTATTTT
TRBJ2-7 . TRBV29-1 TRBD1 CSMILDRGGTSYEQYF TGCAGCATGATCCTGGACAGGGGGGGAACCTCCTACGAGCAGTACTTC
TRBJ1-6 . TRBV5-6 . CASSPSGAYLYNSPLHF TGTGCCAGCAGCCCGAGCGGCGCCTACCTCTATAATTCACCCCTCCACTTT
TRBJ1-4 . TRBV5-1 . CASSLAPSQGVNEKLFF TGCGCCAGCAGCTTGGCCCCTTCCCAGGGAGTTAATGAAAAACTGTTTTTT
TRBJ2-5 . TRBV2 . CASRGETQYF TGTGCCAGCAGGGGAGAGACCCAGTACTTC
TRBJ1-3 . TRBV6-5 TRBD1 CASSPGQFSGNTIYF TGTGCCAGCAGCCCGGGACAGTTCTCTGGAAACACCATATATTTT
TRBJ1-1 . TRBV6-5 . CASVRGNTEAFF TGTGCCAGCGTACGGGGGAACACTGAAGCTTTCTTT
TRBJ1-5 . TRBV11-2 . CASSLDRYSNQPQHF TGTGCCAGCAGCTTAGACAGGTATAGCAATCAGCCCCAGCATTTT
TRBJ2-3 . TRBV28 . CASFYRDRDTQYF TGTGCCAGTTTTTACCGCGATAGGGATACGCAGTATTTT
TRBJ2-1 few TRBV2 . CASTAGMYNEQFF TGTGCCAGCACGGCGGGTATGTACAATGAGCAGTTCTTC
TRBJ1-3 . TRBV4-1 TRBD1 CASRRGDRDLSGNTIYF TGCGCCAGCAGGCGAGGAGACAGGGACCTCTCTGGAAACACCATATATTTT
TRBJ2-1 . TRBV27 TRBD1 CASSLDRVYNEQFF TGTGCCAGCAGTCTTGACAGGGTCTACAATGAGCAGTTCTTC
TRBJ2-7 . TRBV7-9 . CASRSQGPTYEQYF TGTGCCAGCAGGAGCCAGGGCCCGACCTACGAGCAGTACTTC
TRBJ1-5 . TRBV6-6 . CASSYTAPNQPQHF TGTGCCAGCAGTTATACAGCCCCCAATCAGCCCCAGCATTTT
TRBJ1-1 . TRBV12-5 . CASGLGYNTEAFF TGTGCTAGTGGTTTAGGCTATAACACTGAAGCTTTCTTT
TRBJ1-1 . TRBV18 . CASSGLLGEGEAFF TGTGCCAGCTCAGGTCTCCTTGGGGAAGGGGAAGCTTTCTTT
TRBJ2-2 . TRBV5-1 . CASSLAGIGSTGELFF TGCGCCAGCAGCTTGGCAGGGATCGGAAGCACCGGGGAGCTGTTTTTT
TRBJ2-3 . TRBV7-2 . CASSLGGATQYF TGTGCCAGCAGCTTAGGGGGAGCTACGCAGTATTTT
TRBJ2-7 . TRBV7-7 . CASSKPTGSGYEQYF TGTGCCAGCAGCAAACCTACAGGTTCGGGCTACGAGCAGTACTTC
TRBJ2-1 . TRBV9 . CASSVVGGTMRKFF TGTGCCAGCAGCGTAGTAGGAGGAACAATGAGGAAGTTCTTC
TRBJ1-4 . TRBV6-5 TRBD1 CASRRQGLANEKLFF TGTGCCAGCAGACGACAGGGTCTGGCGAATGAAAAACTGTTTTTT
TRBJ2-3 . TRBV7-7 TRBD1 CASSIDRGDTQYF TGTGCCAGCAGTATCGACAGGGGAGATACGCAGTATTTT
TRBJ2-7 . TRBV7-2 . CASSLETYEQYF TGTGCCAGCAGCTTGGAGACCTACGAGCAGTACTTC
TRBJ1-3 . TRBV9 . CASSKRGRGTSGNTIYF TGTGCCAGCAGCAAACGAGGAAGGGGAACATCTGGAAACACCATATATTTT
TRBJ2-7 . TRBV10-3 TRBD1 CAISESRDRGYEQYF TGTGCCATCAGTGAGTCGAGGGACAGGGGCTACGAGCAGTACTTC
TRBJ1-1 . TRBV18 . CATGRGGSEAFF TGTGCCACCGGAAGGGGGGGAAGTGAAGCTTTCTTT
TRBJ2-7 . TRBV6-6 TRBD2 CASSFAAGYEQYF TGTGCCAGCAGTTTTGCAGCGGGGTACGAGCAGTACTTC
TRBJ1-3 . TRBV10-3 . CASSEEGYSGNTIYF TGTGCCAGCAGTGAGGAGGGGTACTCTGGAAACACCATATATTTT
TRBJ1-2 . TRBV2 . CASSSTTLGQSFYGYTF TGTGCCAGCAGTTCAACAACCTTAGGGCAATCCTTCTATGGCTACACCTTC
TRBJ1-2 . TRBV4-2 TRBD1 CASSLGTGDGYTF TGTGCCAGCAGCCTTGGGACAGGTGATGGCTACACCTTC
TRBJ2-1 once TRBV19 . CASSMPRQDNEQFF TGTGCCAGTAGTATGCCCAGACAGGACAATGAGCAGTTCTTC
TRBJ1-4 once TRBV5-6 . CASSRGKSNEKLFF TGTGCCAGCAGCAGGGGGAAGAGTAATGAAAAACTGTTTTTT
TRBJ1-1 . TRBV6-1 . CASSSNTGTTEAFF TGTGCCAGCAGTTCTAACACAGGGACCACTGAAGCTTTCTTT
TRBJ2-7 . TRBV6-5 TRBD1 CASIDREEGYEQYF TGTGCCAGCATTGACAGGGAAGAAGGCTACGAGCAGTACTTC
TRBJ1-3 . TRBV30 . CAWRGTQYSGNTIYF TGTGCCTGGAGAGGGACGCAGTACTCTGGAAACACCATATATTTT
TRBJ1-2 . TRBV19 . CASSLGPVNYGYTF TGTGCCAGTAGTCTCGGCCCGGTCAACTATGGCTACACCTTC
TRBJ1-4 . TRBV11-2 . CASSLLPGQANEKLFF TGTGCCAGCAGCTTGTTACCAGGGCAGGCTAATGAAAAACTGTTTTTT
TRBJ1-3 . TRBV7-2 . CASSLEGSQGNTIYF TGTGCCAGCAGCTTAGAAGGTTCGCAGGGAAACACCATATATTTT
TRBJ1-4 . TRBV15 . CATSSGVGNEKLFF TGTGCCACCAGCAGTGGGGTTGGTAATGAAAAACTGTTTTTT
TRBJ1-5 once TRBV19 . CASSIGSFHQPQHF TGTGCCAGTAGTATAGGCAGCTTCCATCAGCCCCAGCATTTT
TRBJ2-1 . TRBV7-2 . CASSRTVEQFF TGTGCCAGCAGCCGGACAGTTGAGCAGTTCTTC
TRBJ1-1 . TRBV5-4 . CASSPDPPWGAMNTEAFF TGTGCCAGCAGCCCGGACCCCCCATGGGGGGCGATGAACACTGAAGCTTTCTTT
TRBJ1-1 . TRBV9 TRBD1 CASSVSGGSTEAFF TGTGCCAGCAGCGTCTCAGGGGGTAGCACTGAAGCTTTCTTT
TRBJ2-2 once TRBV7-3 TRBD2 CASSPGLAGGLPSGELFF TGTGCCAGCAGCCCGGGACTAGCGGGGGGTCTTCCGTCCGGGGAGCTGTTTTTT
TRBJ2-2 . TRBV5-1 TRBD2 CASSRPSGGNTGELFF TGCGCCAGCAGCCGCCCTAGCGGGGGGAACACCGGGGAGCTGTTTTTT
TRBJ1-4 . TRBV27 TRBD1 CASSLGQLGANEKLFF TGTGCCAGCAGTCTGGGACAGCTAGGGGCTAATGAAAAACTGTTTTTT
TRBJ1-2 . TRBV19 . CASSPGPQGYTF TGTGCCAGTAGTCCCGGGCCCCAGGGCTACACCTTC
TRBJ2-1 . TRBV5-8 . CASSGASPKQFF TGTGCCAGCAGCGGGGCGTCGCCTAAGCAGTTCTTC
TRBJ2-2 . TRBV7-8 . CASSLDRQGGTGELFF TGTGCCAGCAGCTTAGATCGGCAGGGGGGCACCGGGGAGCTGTTTTTT
TRBJ1-5 few TRBV6-1 . CASSWTAGNQPQHF TGTGCCAGCAGCTGGACAGCAGGCAATCAGCCCCAGCATTTT
TRBJ1-4 . TRBV5-1 TRBD1 CASSSKTGRSEKLFF TGCGCCAGCAGCTCCAAGACAGGGCGAAGCGAAAAACTGTTTTTT
TRBJ1-3 . TRBV15 . CATSNGGLSGNTIYF TGTGCCACCAGCAATGGCGGTCTTTCCGGAAACACCATATATTTT